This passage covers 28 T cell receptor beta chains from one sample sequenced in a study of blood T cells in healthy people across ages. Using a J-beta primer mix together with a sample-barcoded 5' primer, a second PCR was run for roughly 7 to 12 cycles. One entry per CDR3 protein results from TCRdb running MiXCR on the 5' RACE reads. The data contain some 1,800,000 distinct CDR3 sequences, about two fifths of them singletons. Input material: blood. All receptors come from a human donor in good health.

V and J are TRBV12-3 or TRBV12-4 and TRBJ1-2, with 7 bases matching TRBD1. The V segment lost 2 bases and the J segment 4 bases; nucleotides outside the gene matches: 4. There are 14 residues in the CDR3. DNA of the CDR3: TGTGCCAGCAGTTTACCGACAGGGCCCTATGGCTACACCTTC. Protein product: CASSLPTGPYGYTF.

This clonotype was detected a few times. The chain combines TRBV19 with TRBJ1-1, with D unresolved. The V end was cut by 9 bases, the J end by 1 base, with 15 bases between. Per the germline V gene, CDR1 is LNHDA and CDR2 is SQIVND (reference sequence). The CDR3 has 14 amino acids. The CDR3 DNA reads TGTGCCAGCTGCGGACTAGGAGGGAACACTGAAGCTTTCTTT. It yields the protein CASCGLGGNTEAFF.

The CDR3 DNA sequence: TGTGCCAGCAGCCGTAGCGGTTCGGGGAGGTATGGCTACACCTTC. Amino acid sequence: CASSRSGSGRYGYTF. The V gene is TRBV9, the J gene TRBJ1-2; no definite D call. Germline CDR1 reads SGDLS; CDR2 reads YYNGEE. This CDR3 comprises 15 residues. The germline V and J ends were trimmed by 4 bases and 5 bases, with 18 bases remaining between them. The full variable domain, in which reference TRBV9 and TRBJ1-2 provide the parts outside the CDR3, is DSGVTQTPKHLITATGQRVTLRCSPRSGDLSVYWYQQSLDQGLQFLIQYYNGEERAKGNILERFSAQQFPDLHSELNLSSLELGDSALYFCASSRSGSGRYGYTFGSGTRLTVV.

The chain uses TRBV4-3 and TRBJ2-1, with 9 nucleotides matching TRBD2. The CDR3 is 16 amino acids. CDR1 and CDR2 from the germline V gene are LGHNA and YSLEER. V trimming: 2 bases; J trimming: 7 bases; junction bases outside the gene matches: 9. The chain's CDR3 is CASSQPSAGGPNEQFF. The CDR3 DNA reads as TGCGCCAGCAGCCAACCTTCGGCGGGGGGGCCGAATGAGCAGTTCTTC.

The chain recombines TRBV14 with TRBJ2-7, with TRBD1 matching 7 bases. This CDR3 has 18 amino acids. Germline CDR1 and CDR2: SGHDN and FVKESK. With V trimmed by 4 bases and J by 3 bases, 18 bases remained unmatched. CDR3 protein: CASSPWTGAGHMDYEQYF. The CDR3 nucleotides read TGTGCCAGCAGCCCATGGACAGGCGCTGGGCATATGGACTACGAGCAGTACTTC.

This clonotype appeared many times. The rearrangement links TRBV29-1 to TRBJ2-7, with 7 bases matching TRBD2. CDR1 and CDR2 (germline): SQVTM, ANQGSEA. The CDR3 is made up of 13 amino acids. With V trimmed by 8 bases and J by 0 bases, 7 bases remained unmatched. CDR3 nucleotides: TGCAGCTACAGGCGGGGGAGCTCCTACGAGCAGTACTTC. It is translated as CSYRRGSSYEQYF.

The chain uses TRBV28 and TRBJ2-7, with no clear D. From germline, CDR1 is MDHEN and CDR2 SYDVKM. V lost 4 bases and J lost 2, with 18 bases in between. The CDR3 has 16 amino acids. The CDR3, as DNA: TGTGCCAGCAGTTCTCGCCTTATACCCCATACCTACGAGCAGTACTTC. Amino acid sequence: CASSSRLIPHTYEQYF.

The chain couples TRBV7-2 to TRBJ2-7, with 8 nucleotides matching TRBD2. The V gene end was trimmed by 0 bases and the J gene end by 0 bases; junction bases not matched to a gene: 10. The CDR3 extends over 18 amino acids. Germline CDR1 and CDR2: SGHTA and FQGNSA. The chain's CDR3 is CASSLAALAGALSYEQYF. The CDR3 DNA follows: TGTGCCAGCAGCTTAGCGGCGCTAGCGGGTGCTCTCTCCTACGAGCAGTACTTC.

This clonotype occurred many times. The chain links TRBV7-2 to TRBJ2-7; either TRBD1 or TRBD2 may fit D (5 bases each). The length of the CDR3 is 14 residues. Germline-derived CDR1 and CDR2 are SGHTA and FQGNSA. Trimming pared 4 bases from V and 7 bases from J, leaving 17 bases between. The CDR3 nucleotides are TGTGCCAGCAGCTCCCGTGGGGGTGGATATGAGCAGTACTTC. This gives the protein CASSSRGGGYEQYF.

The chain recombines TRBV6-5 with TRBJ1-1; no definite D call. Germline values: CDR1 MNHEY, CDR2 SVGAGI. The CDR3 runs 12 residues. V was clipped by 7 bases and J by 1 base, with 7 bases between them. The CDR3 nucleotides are TGTGCCAGCAATCACAGGAACACTGAAGCTTTCTTT. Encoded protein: CASNHRNTEAFF.

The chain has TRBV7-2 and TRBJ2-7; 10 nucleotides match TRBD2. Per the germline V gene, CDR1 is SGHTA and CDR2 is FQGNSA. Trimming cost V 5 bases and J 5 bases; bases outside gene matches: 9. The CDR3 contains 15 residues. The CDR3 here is CASSPPSGGAHEQYF. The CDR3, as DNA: TGTGCCAGCAGCCCCCCAAGCGGGGGGGCCCACGAGCAGTACTTC. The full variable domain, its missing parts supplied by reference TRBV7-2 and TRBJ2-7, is GAGVSQSPSNKVTEKGKDVELRCDPISGHTALYWYRQSLGQGLEFLIYFQGNSAPDKSGLPSDRFSAERTGGSVSTLTIQRTQQEDSAVYLCASSPPSGGAHEQYFGPGTRLTVT.

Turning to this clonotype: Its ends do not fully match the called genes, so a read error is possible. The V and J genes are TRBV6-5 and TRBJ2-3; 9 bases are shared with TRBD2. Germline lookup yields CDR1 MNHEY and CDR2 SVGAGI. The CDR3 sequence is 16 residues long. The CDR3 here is CAGSYYSSGDTDTQYF. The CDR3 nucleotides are TGTGCCGGCAGTTATTATTCTAGCGGGGACACAGATACGCAGTATTTT.

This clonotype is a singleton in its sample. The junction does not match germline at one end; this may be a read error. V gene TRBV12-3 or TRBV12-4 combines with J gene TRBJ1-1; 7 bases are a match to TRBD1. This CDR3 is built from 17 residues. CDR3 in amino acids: CASSLGLIGGVDTEAFF. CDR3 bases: TGTGCCAGCAGCTTAGGGCTGATAGGGGGCGTCGACACTGAAGCTTTCTTT.

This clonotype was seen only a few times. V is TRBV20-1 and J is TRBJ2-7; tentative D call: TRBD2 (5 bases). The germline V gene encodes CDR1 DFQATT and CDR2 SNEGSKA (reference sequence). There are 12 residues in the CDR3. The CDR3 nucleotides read TGCGCCGACCGGGATCCCTCCTACGAGCAGTACTTC. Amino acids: CADRDPSYEQYF.

The CDR3 DNA reads as TGCAGTGCTCCTCGGGACAGAGGATCGTACGAGCAGTTCTTC. The encoded protein is CSAPRDRGSYEQFF. The chain links TRBV20-1 to TRBJ2-1, with 7 bases fitting TRBD1. Germline CDR1 reads DFQATT; CDR2 reads SNEGSKA (reference sequence). The CDR3 contains 14 residues. The junction had 14 bases not matched to a gene; V was cut back by 5 bases and J by 10 bases.

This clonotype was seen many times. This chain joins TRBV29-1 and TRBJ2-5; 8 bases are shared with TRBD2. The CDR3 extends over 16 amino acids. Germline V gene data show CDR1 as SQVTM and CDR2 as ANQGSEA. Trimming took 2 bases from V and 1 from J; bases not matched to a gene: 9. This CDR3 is CSVEIREGTSQETQYF. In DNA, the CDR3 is TGCAGCGTTGAAATTCGGGAGGGTACTAGCCAAGAGACCCAGTACTTC. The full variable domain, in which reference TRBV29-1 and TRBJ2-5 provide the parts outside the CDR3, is SAVISQKPSRDICQRGTSLTIQCQVDSQVTMMFWYRQQPGQSLTLIATANQGSEATYESGFVIDKFPISRPNLTFSTLTVSNMSPEDSSIYLCSVEIREGTSQETQYFGPGTRLLVL.

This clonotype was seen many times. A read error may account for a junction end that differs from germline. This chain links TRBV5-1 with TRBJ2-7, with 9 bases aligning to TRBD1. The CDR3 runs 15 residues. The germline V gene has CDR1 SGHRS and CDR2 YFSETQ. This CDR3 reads CASRLVGGQGAEQYF. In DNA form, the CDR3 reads TGCGCCAGCAGGTTGGTGGGGGGACAGGGAGCCGAGCAGTACTTC. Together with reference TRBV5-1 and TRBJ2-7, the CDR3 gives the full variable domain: KAGVTQTPRYLIKTRGQQVTLSCSPISGHRSVSWYQQTPGQGLQFLFEYFSETQRNKGNFPGRFSGRQFSNSRSEMNVSTLELGDSALYLCASRLVGGQGAEQYFGPGTRLTVT.

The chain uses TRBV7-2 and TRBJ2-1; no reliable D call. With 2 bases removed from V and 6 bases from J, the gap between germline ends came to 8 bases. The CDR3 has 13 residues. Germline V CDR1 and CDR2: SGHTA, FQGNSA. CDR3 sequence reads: CASSLSPVNEQFF. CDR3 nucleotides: TGTGCCAGCAGCTTATCCCCCGTCAATGAGCAGTTCTTC.

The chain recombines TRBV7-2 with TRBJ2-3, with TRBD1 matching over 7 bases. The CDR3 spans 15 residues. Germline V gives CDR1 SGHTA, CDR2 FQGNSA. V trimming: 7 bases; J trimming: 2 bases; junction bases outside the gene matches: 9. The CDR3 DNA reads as TGTGCCAGCAACACAAACAGGGGCTACACAGATACGCAGTATTTT. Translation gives CASNTNRGYTDTQYF.

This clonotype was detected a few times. The DNA for the CDR3 is TGTGCCAGCAGTGAATCAGGGGCCCGATATGGCTACACCTTC. This encodes CASSESGARYGYTF. The chain joins TRBV6-1 to TRBJ1-2; possibly TRBD1 for D (6 bases). The CDR3 is made up of 14 amino acids. V lost 2 bases to trimming and J lost 5 bases, with 12 bases between them. CDR1 is MNHNS, CDR2 SASEGT, per germline.

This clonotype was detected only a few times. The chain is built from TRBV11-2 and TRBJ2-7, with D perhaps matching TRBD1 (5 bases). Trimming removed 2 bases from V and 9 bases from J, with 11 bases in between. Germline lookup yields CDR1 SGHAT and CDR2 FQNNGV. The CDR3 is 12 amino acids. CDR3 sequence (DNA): TGTGCCAGCAGCTTATTTTCTAGGGGGCAGTACTTC. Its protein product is CASSLFSRGQYF.

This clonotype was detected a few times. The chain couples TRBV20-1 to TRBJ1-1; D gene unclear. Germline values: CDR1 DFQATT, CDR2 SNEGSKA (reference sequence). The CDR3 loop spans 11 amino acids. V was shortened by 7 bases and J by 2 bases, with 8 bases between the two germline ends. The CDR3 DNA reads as TGCAGTGTCAGGAGAAACACTGAAGCTTTCTTT. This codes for CSVRRNTEAFF.

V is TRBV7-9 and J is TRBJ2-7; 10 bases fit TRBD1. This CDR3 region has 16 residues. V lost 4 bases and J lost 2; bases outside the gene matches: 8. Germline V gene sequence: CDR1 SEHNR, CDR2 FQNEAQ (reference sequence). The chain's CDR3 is CASSSPRDRGTYEQYF. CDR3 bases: TGTGCCAGCAGCTCCCCCCGGGACAGGGGCACCTACGAGCAGTACTTC.

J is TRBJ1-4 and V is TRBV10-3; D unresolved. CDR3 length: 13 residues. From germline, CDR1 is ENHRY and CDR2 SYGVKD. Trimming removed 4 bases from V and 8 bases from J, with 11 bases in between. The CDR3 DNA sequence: TGTGCCATCAGTGTCTCGATAGAGGAAAAACTGTTTTTT. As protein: CAISVSIEEKLFF.

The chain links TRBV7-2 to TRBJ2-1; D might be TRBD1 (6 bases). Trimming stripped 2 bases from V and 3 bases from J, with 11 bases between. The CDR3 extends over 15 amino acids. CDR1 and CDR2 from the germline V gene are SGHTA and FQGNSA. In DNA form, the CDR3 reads TGTGCCAGCAGCTTATTGGGGGCACACTACAATGAGCAGTTCTTC. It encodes CASSLLGAHYNEQFF.

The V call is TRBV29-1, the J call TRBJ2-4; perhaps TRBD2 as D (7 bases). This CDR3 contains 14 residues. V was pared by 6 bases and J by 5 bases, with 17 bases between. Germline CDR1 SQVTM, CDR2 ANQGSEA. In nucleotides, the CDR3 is TGCAGCGTCGGGGGGCGGTCCGCTGAAAACATTCAGTACTTC. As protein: CSVGGRSAENIQYF. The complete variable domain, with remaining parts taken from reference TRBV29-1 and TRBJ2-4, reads SAVISQKPSRDICQRGTSLTIQCQVDSQVTMMFWYRQQPGQSLTLIATANQGSEATYESGFVIDKFPISRPNLTFSTLTVSNMSPEDSSIYLCSVGGRSAENIQYFGAGTRLSVL.

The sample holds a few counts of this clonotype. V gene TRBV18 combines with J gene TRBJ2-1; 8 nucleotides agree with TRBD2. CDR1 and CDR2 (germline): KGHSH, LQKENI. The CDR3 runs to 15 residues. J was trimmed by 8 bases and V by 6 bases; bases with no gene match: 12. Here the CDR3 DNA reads TGTGCCAGCTCGCCTCCTGGCGGGGGGCGGTATGAGCAGTTCTTC. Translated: CASSPPGGGRYEQFF.

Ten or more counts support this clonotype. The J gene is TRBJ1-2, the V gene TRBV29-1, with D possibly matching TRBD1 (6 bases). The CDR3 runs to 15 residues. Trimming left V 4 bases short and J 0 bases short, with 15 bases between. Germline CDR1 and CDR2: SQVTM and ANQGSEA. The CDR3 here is CSVARGYGANYGYTF. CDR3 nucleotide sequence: TGCAGCGTTGCTAGGGGGTATGGGGCTAACTATGGCTACACCTTC.